Listed here are 10 T cell receptor beta chains from one sample, sequenced in a study of blood T cell repertoires in COVID-19. Repertoires were generated with immunoSEQ multiplex PCR, while TCRdb's copy carries only in-frame clones and drops some. Here the sample spans about 100,000 clones, about 90% being singletons. The sample was peripheral blood. Receptors originate from a man aged 30-40 years in a cohort sampled during active COVID-19.

This clone was counted a single time. This rearrangement joins TRBV6-5 to TRBJ1-4; D might be TRBD1 (5 bases). Per the germline V gene, CDR1 is MNHEY and CDR2 is SVGAGI. V was cut by 6 bases and J by 6 bases, with 14 bases left in between. The CDR3 runs to 14 residues. The chain's CDR3 is CASSGRGGDEKLFF. The CDR3 nucleotides are TGTGCCAGCAGCGGGAGGGGCGGCGATGAAAAACTGTTTTTT.

The V and J genes are TRBV6-5 and TRBJ2-7; D is possibly TRBD1 (5 bases). CDR1 is MNHEY, CDR2 SVGAGI, per germline. V lost 6 bases, J lost 6 bases, and 12 bases lay in between. This CDR3 has 12 residues. The CDR3 is CASSYGGAEQYF. CDR3 coding DNA: TGTGCCAGCAGCTACGGTGGGGCCGAGCAGTACTTC.

The chain carries TRBV20-1 and TRBJ2-7; 11 bases agree with TRBD1. V dropped 3 bases and J dropped 9; count of bases not matched to a gene: 16. The CDR3 has 16 residues. The V gene's germline CDR1 is DFQATT and CDR2 SNEGSKA (reference sequence). CDR3 sequence (DNA): TGCAGTGCTAGTCTACCCCCGGGACAGGGGGGCCCCGGGCAGTACTTC. It encodes CSASLPPGQGGPGQYF.

This chain joins TRBV30 and TRBJ1-4, with D hard to call. Germline V gene lookup returns CDR1 GTSNPN and CDR2 SVGIG (reference sequence). The CDR3 sequence is 13 residues long. V was trimmed by 7 bases and J by 7 bases, leaving 16 bases between them. The CDR3 region has the DNA TGTGCCTTCGAATCGGACCGGGGTGAAAAACTGTTTTTT. It codes for CAFESDRGEKLFF.

The chain employs TRBV6-1 and TRBJ1-3; TRBD1 agrees at 10 bases. The CDR3 contains 16 residues. Trimming took 4 bases from V and 4 from J; bases not matched to a gene: 7. The germline CDR1 and CDR2 sequences are MNHNS and SASEGT. The DNA of the CDR3 is TGTGCCAGCAGTGCTCTCTCGACAGGGGGCGGAAACACCATATATTTT. Translation gives CASSALSTGGGNTIYF.

The chain has TRBV6-1 and TRBJ2-2; D ambiguous. The germline V gene encodes CDR1 MNHNS and CDR2 SASEGT. The V end lost 2 bases, the J end lost 3 bases, and 4 bases lay between the germline ends. The CDR3 totals 13 residues. The CDR3, as DNA: TGTGCCAGCAGTGAAACAGACACCGGGGAGCTGTTTTTT. Residues: CASSETDTGELFF.

The chain links TRBV6-5 to TRBJ2-5, with a possible D match to TRBD2 (6 bases). CDR1 is MNHEY, CDR2 SVGAGI, per germline. Trimming took 5 bases from V and 5 from J, leaving 15 bases between them. This CDR3 spans 14 amino acids. The CDR3 nucleotides are TGTGCCAGCAGTCGGGACTGGAACGGGGAGACCCAGTACTTC. Translated: CASSRDWNGETQYF.

The V and J genes are TRBV18 and TRBJ2-5; 8 bases line up with TRBD1. Per the germline V gene, CDR1 is KGHSH and CDR2 is LQKENI. The CDR3 sequence is 14 residues long. V lost 6 bases, J lost 4 bases, and 7 bases stayed unmatched. The chain's CDR3 is CASSPTGAGETQYF. In DNA, the CDR3 is TGTGCCAGCTCCCCGACAGGGGCGGGAGAGACCCAGTACTTC. Drawing the rest from reference TRBV18 and TRBJ2-5, the complete variable domain is NAGVMQNPRHLVRRRGQEARLRCSPMKGHSHVYWYRQLPEEGLKFMVYLQKENIIDESGMPKERFSAEFPKEGPSILRIQQVVRGDSAAYFCASSPTGAGETQYFGPGTRLLVL.

This chain connects TRBV3-1 (or the pseudogene TRBV3-2) to TRBJ2-5; tentatively, D is TRBD2 (5 bases). Trimming took 1 base from V and 5 from J, leaving 8 bases between them. Germline V lookup: CDR1 LGHDT, CDR2 YNNKEL (reference sequence). The CDR3 is made up of 13 amino acids. The CDR3 DNA follows: TGTGCCAGCAGCCAAGGAAGGGAGGAGACCCAGTACTTC. It codes for CASSQGREETQYF.

The chain couples TRBV11-3 to TRBJ2-7; a possible D gene is TRBD2 (7 bases). With 6 bases removed from V and 2 bases from J, the gap between germline ends came to 14 bases. The germline gives CDR1 SGHNT, CDR2 YENEEA. The CDR3 loop spans 14 amino acids. The CDR3 DNA sequence: TGTGCCAGCAGTGCGGGGGCCCACACCTACGAGCAGTACTTC. Protein sequence: CASSAGAHTYEQYF. The full variable domain, rest sourced from reference TRBV11-3 and TRBJ2-7, is EAGVVQSPRYKIIEKKQPVAFWCNPISGHNTLYWYLQNLGQGPELLIRYENEEAVDDSQLPKDRFSAERLKGVDSTLKIQPAELGDSAVYLCASSAGAHTYEQYFGPGTRLTVT.